This TCR beta chain was identified in a study of patients and donors after allogeneic stem cell transplantation. In TCRdb, the RT-PCR reads were re-called with MiXCR into one record per CDR3 protein. Here the sample spans some 880,000 distinct CDR3 sequences, more than 15% being singletons. This CDR3 is built from 15 residues. CDR1 and CDR2 from the germline V gene are LGHDT and YNNKEL (reference sequence). The V end lost 1 base, the J end lost 1 base, and 10 bases lay between the germline ends. The sequence was obtained from a human donor who was either an allogeneic HSCT recipient or a stem cell or donor lymphocyte infusion donor (not recorded which). It is not recorded whose cells these are; they may come from a transplant donor. The rearrangement joins TRBV3-1 to TRBJ2-5; no clear D gene. Sequenced input: blood, either unsorted or a sorted T cell fraction (not recorded which). The CDR3 nucleotides read TGTGCCAGCAGCCAAGGGGTAGGCCTCCAAGAGACCCAGTACTTC. Translated: CASSQGVGLQETQYF.